The 11 T cell receptor beta chains below come from one sample, sequenced in a study of cytomegalovirus exposure and HLA in healthy donors. The PCR made use of 60 Vbeta and 13 Jbeta primers. Profiling relied on immunoSEQ multiplex PCR, and the TCRdb table lists in-frame clones only, not all of them. The data contain some 93,000 clones, 82% of them singletons. Material: PBMCs. All receptors come from a man in his fifties or sixties in good health and CMV-seronegative.

The chain uses TRBV19 and TRBJ2-6; 9 bases align to TRBD1. The germline gives CDR1 LNHDA, CDR2 SQIVND (reference sequence). V gave up 1 base and J gave up 4 bases; unmatched junction bases: 11. The CDR3 is made up of 19 amino acids. This chain's CDR3 is CASSIAGTGFSLGANVLTF. The CDR3 coding sequence is TGTGCCAGTAGTATAGCAGGGACAGGGTTCTCTCTGGGGGCCAACGTCCTGACTTTC.

A few counts support this clone. The chain recombines TRBV28 with TRBJ1-1; D gene unclear. Trimming removed 8 bases at V and 7 bases at J, with 17 bases between. Germline values: CDR1 MDHEN, CDR2 SYDVKM. The CDR3 length is 13 residues. The CDR3 nucleotides read TGTGCCAGCGCTCGAGCCCACGGAGGTGAAGCTTTCTTT. Its translation: CASARAHGGEAFF. Full variable domain (remainder filled in from reference TRBV28 and TRBJ1-1): DVKVTQSSRYLVKRTGEKVFLECVQDMDHENMFWYRQDPGLGLRLIYFSYDVKMKEKGDIPEGYSVSREKKERFSLILESASTNQTSMYLCASARAHGGEAFFGQGTRLTVV.

The chain links TRBV5-1 to TRBJ1-2; 8 bases align to TRBD1. The length of the CDR3 is 12 residues. Germline CDR1 is SGHRS and CDR2 is YFSETQ. V shed 3 bases and J 8 bases; nucleotides not matched to a gene: 3. This CDR3 reads CASSSGQGGYTF. The DNA for the CDR3 is TGCGCCAGCAGCTCTGGACAGGGCGGCTACACCTTC. Filled out from reference TRBV5-1 and TRBJ1-2, the complete variable domain reads KAGVTQTPRYLIKTRGQQVTLSCSPISGHRSVSWYQQTPGQGLQFLFEYFSETQRNKGNFPGRFSGRQFSNSRSEMNVSTLELGDSALYLCASSSGQGGYTFGSGTRLTVV.

This sequence joins TRBV6-5 and TRBJ1-3; D is perhaps TRBD1 (6 bases). Germline V lookup: CDR1 MNHEY, CDR2 SVGAGI. The CDR3 spans 14 residues. V gave up 2 bases and J gave up 11 bases, with 16 bases separating them. The CDR3 bases are TGTGCCAGCAGTTACAGGGGGAAGGACGGCCCCATATATTTT. Its translation: CASSYRGKDGPIYF.

The chain recombines TRBV30 with TRBJ1-5; D call uncertain. From germline, CDR1 is GTSNPN and CDR2 SVGIG (reference sequence). V was clipped by 2 bases and J by 3 bases, with 11 bases between them. This CDR3 is 14 amino acids long. The DNA of the CDR3 is TGTGCCTGGAGTTTGTGGGCCAACAATCAGCCCCAGCATTTT. This codes for CAWSLWANNQPQHF. Complete variable domain (other parts from reference TRBV30 and TRBJ1-5): SQTIHQWPATLVQPVGSPLSLECTVEGTSNPNLYWYRQAAGRGLQLLFYSVGIGQISSEVPQNLSASRPQDRQFILSSKKLLLSDSGFYLCAWSLWANNQPQHFGDGTRLSIL.

This chain joins TRBV28 and TRBJ2-7; 7 bases agree with TRBD1. Trimming took 5 bases from V and 3 from J; bases not matched to a gene: 7. This CDR3 comprises 14 residues. Germline-derived CDR1 and CDR2 are MDHEN and SYDVKM. The CDR3 nucleotides read TGTGCCAGCAGTACGACAGGGACGCTCTACGAGCAGTACTTC. This gives the protein CASSTTGTLYEQYF. Full variable domain (outside the CDR3, taken from reference TRBV28 and TRBJ2-7): DVKVTQSSRYLVKRTGEKVFLECVQDMDHENMFWYRQDPGLGLRLIYFSYDVKMKEKGDIPEGYSVSREKKERFSLILESASTNQTSMYLCASSTTGTLYEQYFGPGTRLTVT.

This chain joins TRBV7-2 and TRBJ2-3; 11 nucleotides align to TRBD2. Germline CDR1 reads SGHTA; CDR2 reads FQGNSA. The CDR3 sequence is 14 residues long. V gave up 6 bases and J gave up 1 base; unmatched junction bases: 0. CDR3 nucleotide sequence: TGTGCCAGCAGACTAGCGGGGGGCACAGATACGCAGTATTTT. Amino acid sequence: CASRLAGGTDTQYF.

This chain joins TRBV4-3 and TRBJ2-2; maybe TRBD1 (6 bases). The CDR3 loop spans 16 amino acids. Per the germline V gene, CDR1 is LGHNA and CDR2 is YSLEER. Trimming removed 4 bases at V and 4 bases at J, with 16 bases between. The CDR3 region is CASSPTGLRGTGELFF. CDR3 nucleotides: TGCGCCAGCAGCCCGACAGGTTTGAGGGGCACCGGGGAGCTGTTTTTT.

As regards this clone: The junction departs from the called germline gene at one end, perhaps through a read error. The rearrangement links TRBV7-7 to TRBJ2-5; D might be TRBD2 (5 bases). CDR3 length: 16 residues. CDR1 SSHAT and CDR2 FNYEAQ come from the germline V gene (reference sequence). The CDR3 protein is CASSPGGQWRGETQYF. The CDR3, as DNA: TGTGCTAGCAGCCCCGGCGGGCAGTGGAGAGGGGAGACCCAGTACTTC.

This clone was counted a few times. The chain carries TRBV28 and TRBJ2-1; 14 nucleotides align to TRBD2. Trimming took 8 bases from V and 7 from J; bases not matched to a gene: 7. Germline V gene sequence: CDR1 MDHEN, CDR2 SYDVKM. This CDR3 contains 15 residues. CDR3 sequence: CASWVGTSGRNEQFF. The CDR3 DNA reads TGTGCCAGCTGGGTAGGGACTAGCGGGAGAAATGAGCAGTTCTTC.

This clone was picked up a small number of times. This chain joins TRBV30 and TRBJ2-2; D may be TRBD1 (6 bases). From germline, CDR1 is GTSNPN and CDR2 SVGIG (reference sequence). V lost 2 bases and J lost 3, with 13 bases in between. The CDR3 runs to 15 residues. The CDR3 DNA reads TGTGCCTGGAGTTCCGGGACACAGTACACCGGGGAGCTGTTTTTT. Amino acids: CAWSSGTQYTGELFF.